Shown below are 8 T cell receptor beta chains from a single sample sequenced in a study of T cell repertoires in cytomegalovirus infection. TCRdb re-derived calls from the reads in MiXCR, one entry per CDR3 protein. The sample contains 200,000 to 300,000 distinct CDR3 sequences, roughly 13% of which appear only once. The sample comprised PBMCs. The receptors originated from a human donor in good health (CMV status not recorded). Some clones in this sample may be carry-over from other donors' samples.

This clonotype has a handful of counts. The V gene is TRBV5-5, the J gene TRBJ2-7; D gene ambiguous. Trimming stripped 0 bases from V and 1 base from J, with 11 bases between. The germline CDR1 and CDR2 sequences are SGHKS and YYEKEE (reference sequence). The CDR3 runs to 15 residues. In DNA form, the CDR3 reads TGTGCCAGCAGCTTGGAAGTCTGGAGTTCCTACGAGCAGTACTTC. Translation gives CASSLEVWSSYEQYF.

This clonotype was recorded once. Mismatch with germline at one junction end may stem from a read error. The rearrangement joins TRBV19 to TRBJ2-7; no definite D call. Germline CDR1 LNHDA, CDR2 SQIVND (reference sequence). This CDR3 region has 13 residues. For the CDR3, the DNA is TGTGCCAGTAGTAATCCCTCCTGGGGTGAGCTGTACTTC. This encodes CASSNPSWGELYF.

At least ten counts were recorded for this clonotype. The chain couples TRBV7-9 to TRBJ1-2; TRBD1 might be the D (6 bases). The CDR3 contains 14 residues. The germline V gene has CDR1 SEHNR and CDR2 FQNEAQ (reference sequence). V gave up 3 bases and J gave up 8 bases, with 16 bases separating them. The CDR3 bases are TGTGCCAGCAGCTTTTTCATGGGGGCACGGGGCTACACCTTC. Protein sequence: CASSFFMGARGYTF. The whole variable domain, filled in from reference TRBV7-9 and TRBJ1-2, reads DTGVSQNPRHKITKRGQNVTFRCDPISEHNRLYWYRQTLGQGPEFLTYFQNEAQLEKSRLLSDRFSAERPKGSFSTLEIQRTEQGDSAMYLCASSFFMGARGYTFGSGTRLTVV.

The rearrangement links TRBV6-6 to TRBJ1-1, with TRBD1 identical over 12 bases. Looked up from germline, CDR1 is MNHNY and CDR2 is SVGAGI (reference sequence). This CDR3 has 15 amino acids. Unmatched junction bases numbered 9, after V lost 6 bases and J lost 7 bases. The CDR3 nucleotides read TGTGCCAGCAGACTTCCGGGACAGGGGGCAGATGAAGCTTTCTTT. It translates to CASRLPGQGADEAFF.

This clonotype occurred a few times. The chain carries TRBV6-4 and TRBJ2-1; TRBD2 matches at 7 bases. The CDR3 runs to 13 residues. CDR1 MRHNA and CDR2 SNTAGT come from the germline V gene. V lost 2 bases and J lost 7; bases outside the gene matches: 2. CDR3 region: CASSDREGNEQFF. The CDR3 DNA reads as TGTGCCAGCAGTGACAGGGAGGGGAATGAGCAGTTCTTC.

This clonotype turned up a few times. V and J are TRBV27 and TRBJ1-4; TRBD1 is a possible D gene (5 bases). Germline lookup yields CDR1 MNHEY and CDR2 SMNVEV (reference sequence). This CDR3 comprises 12 residues. V lost 8 bases and J lost 8, with 12 bases in between. CDR3 in DNA: TGTGCCAGCCGGGGGAAGCAAGAAAAACTGTTTTTT. Amino acid sequence: CASRGKQEKLFF.

This clonotype has at least ten counts. The genes are TRBV7-6 and TRBJ1-2; 7 bases line up with TRBD1. This CDR3 is 13 amino acids long. CDR1 and CDR2 (germline): SGHVS, FNYEAQ. The V gene end was trimmed by 1 base and the J gene end by 8 bases; junction bases not matched to a gene: 4. CDR3 sequence (DNA): TGTGCCAGCAGCTTAGACAGGGGAGGCGGCTACACCTTC. It encodes CASSLDRGGGYTF.

In its sample, this clonotype was seen a few times. The rearrangement uses TRBV20-1 and TRBJ1-6; D might be TRBD1 (6 bases). The length of the CDR3 is 15 residues. CDR1 is DFQATT, CDR2 SNEGSKA, per germline (reference sequence). The V and J ends lost 3 bases and 5 bases respectively, with 14 bases between them. The CDR3 protein is CSARRGGAHNSPLHF. CDR3 nucleotide sequence: TGCAGTGCTAGGAGGGGGGGCGCCCATAATTCACCCCTCCACTTT.